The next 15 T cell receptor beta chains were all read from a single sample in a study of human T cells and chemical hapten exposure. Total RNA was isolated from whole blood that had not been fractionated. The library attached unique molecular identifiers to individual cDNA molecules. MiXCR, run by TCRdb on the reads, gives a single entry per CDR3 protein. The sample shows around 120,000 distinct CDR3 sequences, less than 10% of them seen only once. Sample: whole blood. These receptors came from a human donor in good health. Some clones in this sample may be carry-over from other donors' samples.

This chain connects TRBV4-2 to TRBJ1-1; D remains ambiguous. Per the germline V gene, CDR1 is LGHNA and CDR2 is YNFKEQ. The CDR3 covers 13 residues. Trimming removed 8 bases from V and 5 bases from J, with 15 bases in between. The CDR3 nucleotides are TGTGCCAGCGCAATCCAGGTTTGGACTGAAGCTTTCTTT. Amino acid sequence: CASAIQVWTEAFF.

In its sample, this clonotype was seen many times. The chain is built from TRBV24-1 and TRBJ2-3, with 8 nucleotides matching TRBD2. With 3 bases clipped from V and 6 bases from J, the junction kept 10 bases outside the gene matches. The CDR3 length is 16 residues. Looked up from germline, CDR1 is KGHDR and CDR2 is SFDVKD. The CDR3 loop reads CATSDPNGGERDTQYF. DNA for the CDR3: TGTGCCACCAGTGATCCAAACGGGGGGGAAAGGGATACGCAGTATTTT.

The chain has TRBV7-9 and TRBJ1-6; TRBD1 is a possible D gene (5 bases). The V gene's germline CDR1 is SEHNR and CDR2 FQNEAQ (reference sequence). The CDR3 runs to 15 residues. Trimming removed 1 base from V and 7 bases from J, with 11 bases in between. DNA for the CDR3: TGTGCCAGCAGCTTAGTGCGCCAGGGAAATTCACCCCTCCACTTT. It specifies CASSLVRQGNSPLHF.

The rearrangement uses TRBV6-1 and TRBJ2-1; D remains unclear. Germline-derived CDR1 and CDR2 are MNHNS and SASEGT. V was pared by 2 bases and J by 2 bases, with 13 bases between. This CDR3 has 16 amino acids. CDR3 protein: CASSEQMNVAYNEQFF. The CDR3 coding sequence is TGTGCCAGCAGTGAACAAATGAACGTAGCCTACAATGAGCAGTTCTTC.

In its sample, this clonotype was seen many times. CDR3 coding DNA: TGCAGCGGGCAGGGGTATGAGAACACTGAAGCTTTCTTT. Its translation is CSGQGYENTEAFF. The J gene is TRBJ1-1, the V gene TRBV29-1; tentatively, D is TRBD1 (6 bases). CDR3 length: 13 amino acids. CDR1 SQVTM and CDR2 ANQGSEA come from the germline V gene. V was pared by 7 bases and J by 1 base, with 13 bases between. The full variable domain, rest sourced from reference TRBV29-1 and TRBJ1-1, is SAVISQKPSRDICQRGTSLTIQCQVDSQVTMMFWYRQQPGQSLTLIATANQGSEATYESGFVIDKFPISRPNLTFSTLTVSNMSPEDSSIYLCSGQGYENTEAFFGQGTRLTVV.

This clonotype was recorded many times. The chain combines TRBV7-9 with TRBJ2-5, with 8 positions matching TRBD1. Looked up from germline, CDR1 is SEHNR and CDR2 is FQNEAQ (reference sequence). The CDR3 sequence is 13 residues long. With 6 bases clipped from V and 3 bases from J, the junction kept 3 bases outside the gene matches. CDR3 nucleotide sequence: TGTGCCAGCAGGTCGGGACAGGAAGAGACCCAGTACTTC. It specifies CASRSGQEETQYF.

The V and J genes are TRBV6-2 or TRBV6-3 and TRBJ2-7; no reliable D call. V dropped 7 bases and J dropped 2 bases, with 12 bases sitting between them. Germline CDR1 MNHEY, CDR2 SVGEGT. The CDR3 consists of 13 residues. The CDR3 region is CASTPNGPYEQYF. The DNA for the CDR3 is TGTGCCAGCACCCCAAACGGACCCTACGAGCAGTACTTC.

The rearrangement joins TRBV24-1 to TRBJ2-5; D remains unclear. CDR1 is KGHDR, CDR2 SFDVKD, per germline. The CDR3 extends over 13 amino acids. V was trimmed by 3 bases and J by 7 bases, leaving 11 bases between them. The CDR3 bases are TGTGCCACCAGTGATACGGTTGGCGGGACCCAGTACTTC. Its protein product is CATSDTVGGTQYF.

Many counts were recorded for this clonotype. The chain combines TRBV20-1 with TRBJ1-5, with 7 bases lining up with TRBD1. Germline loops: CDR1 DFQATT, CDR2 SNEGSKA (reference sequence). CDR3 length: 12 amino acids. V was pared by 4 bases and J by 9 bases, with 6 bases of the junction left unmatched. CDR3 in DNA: TGCAGTGCTAAGGGAGGGGGCGGGCCCCAGCATTTT. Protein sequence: CSAKGGGGPQHF.

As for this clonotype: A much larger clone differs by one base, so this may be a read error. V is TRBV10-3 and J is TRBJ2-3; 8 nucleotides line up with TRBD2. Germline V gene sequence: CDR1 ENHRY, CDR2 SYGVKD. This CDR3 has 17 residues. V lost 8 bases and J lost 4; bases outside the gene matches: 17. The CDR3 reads CAILPPGTRGPADTQYF. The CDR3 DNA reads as TGTGCCATCCTCCCCCCCGGGACTAGGGGCCCCGCAGATACGCAGTATTTT.

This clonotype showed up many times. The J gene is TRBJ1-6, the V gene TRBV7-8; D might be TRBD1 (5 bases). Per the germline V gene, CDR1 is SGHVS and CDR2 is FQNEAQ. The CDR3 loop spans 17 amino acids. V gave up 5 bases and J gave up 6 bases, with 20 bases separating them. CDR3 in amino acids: CASSPLLGAGSNSPLHF. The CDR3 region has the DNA TGTGCCAGCAGCCCCTTGCTCGGGGCAGGGAGTAATTCACCCCTCCACTTT.

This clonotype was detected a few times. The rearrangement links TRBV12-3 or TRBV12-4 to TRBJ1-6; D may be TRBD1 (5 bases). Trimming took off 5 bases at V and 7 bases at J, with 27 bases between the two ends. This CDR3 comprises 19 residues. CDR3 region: CASSPRPRGLQVINSPLHF. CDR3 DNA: TGTGCCAGCAGTCCACGCCCCCGGGGACTCCAGGTCATAAATTCACCCCTCCACTTT.

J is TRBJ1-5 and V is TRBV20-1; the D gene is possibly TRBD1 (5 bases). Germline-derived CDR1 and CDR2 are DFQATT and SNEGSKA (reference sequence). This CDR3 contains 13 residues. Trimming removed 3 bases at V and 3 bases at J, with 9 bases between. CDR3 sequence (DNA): TGCAGTGCTAGGGGGGATCTCAATCAGCCCCAGCATTTT. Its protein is CSARGDLNQPQHF.

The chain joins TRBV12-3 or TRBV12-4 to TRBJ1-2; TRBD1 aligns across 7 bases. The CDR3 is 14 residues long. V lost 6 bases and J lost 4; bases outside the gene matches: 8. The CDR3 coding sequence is TGTGCCAGCAGGCTCCCGGGACAGAGCTATGGCTACACCTTC. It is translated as CASRLPGQSYGYTF.

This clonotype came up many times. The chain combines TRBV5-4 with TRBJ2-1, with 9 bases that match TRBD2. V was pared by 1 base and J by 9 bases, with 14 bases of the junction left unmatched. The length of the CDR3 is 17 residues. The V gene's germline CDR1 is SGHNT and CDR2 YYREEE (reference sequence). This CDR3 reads CASSLSPGLASLAEQFF. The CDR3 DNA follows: TGTGCCAGCAGCTTGTCCCCGGGACTAGCATCTCTGGCTGAGCAGTTCTTC.